This TCR beta chain was documented in a study of T-cell reconstitution after alpha-beta-depleted transplantation in children. V dropped 6 bases and J dropped 8 bases, with 11 bases sitting between them. The CDR3 is made up of 12 amino acids. Using unique molecular identifiers, the investigators prepared the TCRbeta library. TCRdb passed the PCR reads through MiXCR, listing each CDR3 protein once. The sample yields 210,000 or so distinct CDR3 sequences, approximately 9.5% seen once. This clonotype was seen at least ten times. The chain joins TRBV12-3 or TRBV12-4 to TRBJ2-1; D perhaps matches TRBD1 (6 bases). The sample here was PBMCs from the stem cell graft donor, taken from the stem cell graft. The clonotype was recovered from a human donor who donated a stem cell graft to a child with acute lymphoblastic leukemia. CDR3 nucleotides: TGTGCCAGCAGCCCCAAGGGGGATGAGCAGTTCTTC. This sequence encodes CASSPKGDEQFF.